The 28 T cell receptor beta chains listed next were all sequenced from one sample in a study of CD8 T cells in ankylosing spondylitis. Findings and limits, study-wide: A motif in TCR beta, a set of 8 or 9 highly homologous variants, appeared characteristic of ankylosing spondylitis blood.

TCRdb reprocessed the 5' RACE reads with MiXCR, giving one entry per CDR3 protein. The profile shows about 540,000 distinct CDR3 sequences, over 9.5% of them singletons. The antigens these receptors bind are not known. Sequencing was done on a sample of blood, either unsorted or a sorted T cell fraction (not recorded which). Receptors were obtained from a male donor with ankylosing spondylitis.

CDR3 sequence (DNA): TGTGCCAGCTGGACTAGCGGGCAGGGGGAGCAGTACTTC. Its translation: CASWTSGQGEQYF. The rearrangement uses TRBV5-4 and TRBJ2-7; TRBD2 matches at 11 bases. Trimming removed 7 bases from V and 7 bases from J; junction bases left unmatched: 7. CDR1 SGHNT and CDR2 YYREEE come from the germline V gene (reference sequence). This CDR3 is built from 13 residues.

This clonotype showed up just a few times. The V and J genes are TRBV20-1 and TRBJ2-7; 13 nucleotides agree with TRBD2. Per germline, CDR1 DFQATT and CDR2 SNEGSKA (reference sequence). The CDR3 runs to 15 residues. The J segment lost 4 bases and the V segment lost 5 bases, leaving 8 bases of the junction unmatched. The CDR3 nucleotides are TGCAGTGCTCCAGGACTAGCGGGAGCTTTTTACGAGCAGTACTTC. Translation gives CSAPGLAGAFYEQYF.

The genes are TRBV19 and TRBJ1-5, with D maybe TRBD1 (6 bases). There are 16 residues in the CDR3. The germline CDR1 and CDR2 sequences are LNHDA and SQIVND (reference sequence). Trimming removed 4 bases at V and 5 bases at J, with 18 bases between. CDR3 residues: CASSTSGTPDDQPQHF. The DNA for the CDR3 is TGTGCCAGTAGTACCTCCGGGACACCGGACGATCAGCCCCAGCATTTT.

This clonotype was counted a few times. V and J are TRBV20-1 and TRBJ2-7; D might be TRBD1 or TRBD2, each matching 5 bases. V was shortened by 6 bases and J by 8 bases, with 17 bases between the two germline ends. The length of the CDR3 is 12 residues. CDR1 is DFQATT and CDR2 is SNEGSKA in the germline V gene (reference sequence). Written as DNA, the CDR3 is TGCAGTGCCTTTTGGGACGGGAAGAAGCAGTACTTC. It specifies CSAFWDGKKQYF.

V is TRBV6-5 and J is TRBJ2-5; TRBD2 aligns across 10 bases. Germline V gene sequence: CDR1 MNHEY, CDR2 SVGAGI. This CDR3 is built from 15 residues. V dropped 0 bases and J dropped 10; count of bases not matched to a gene: 8. The CDR3 reads CASSYSVASGRNQYF. In DNA form, the CDR3 reads TGTGCCAGCAGTTACTCGGTGGCTAGCGGGAGAAACCAGTACTTC.

This clonotype was observed a handful of times. The chain combines TRBV27 with TRBJ1-5; 7 bases agree with TRBD1. V lost 8 bases, J lost 5 bases, and 9 bases stayed unmatched. Germline-derived CDR1 and CDR2 are MNHEY and SMNVEV (reference sequence). The CDR3 has 14 amino acids. In DNA form, the CDR3 reads TGTGCCAGCGGCCGTGGAGGGGGCGATCAGCCCCAGCATTTT. Protein: CASGRGGGDQPQHF.

This clonotype was counted a few times. V is TRBV20-1 and J is TRBJ1-4, with TRBD1 identical over 7 bases. Trimming at V came to 1 base and at J to 10 bases, leaving 12 bases not matched to a gene. Per germline, CDR1 DFQATT and CDR2 SNEGSKA (reference sequence). The CDR3 runs to 15 residues. CDR3 bases: TGCAGTGCTAGAGCTAGCCCCGGGACAGAAGGAAAACTGTTTTTT. Translating gives CSARASPGTEGKLFF.

The V call is TRBV4-1, the J call TRBJ2-3, with 15 bases aligning to TRBD2. Germline assignment: CDR1 MGHRA and CDR2 YSYEKL. Trimming cost V 3 bases and J 2 bases; bases outside gene matches: 6. This CDR3 has 18 amino acids. The CDR3 DNA reads as TGCGCCAGCAGCCACCGCGGACTAGCGGGAGGGAACACAGATACGCAGTATTTT. Its translation: CASSHRGLAGGNTDTQYF.

The sample holds a few counts of this clonotype. The chain recombines TRBV14 with TRBJ2-7; 8 nucleotides align to TRBD2. The CDR3 has 14 residues. The germline gives CDR1 SGHDN, CDR2 FVKESK. After removal of 2 bases from V and 3 bases from J, the junction contained 3 bases not matched to a gene. CDR3 protein: CASSQLGLVYEQYF. The CDR3 bases are TGTGCCAGCAGCCAATTGGGACTAGTCTACGAGCAGTACTTC.

This clonotype has a handful of counts. The CDR3 nucleotides are TGTGCCAGCAGTTCAGGGTCTTATTGGGGAATCACTGAAGCTTTCTTT. It encodes CASSSGSYWGITEAFF. The rearrangement joins TRBV12-3 or TRBV12-4 to TRBJ1-1, with TRBD1 as a possible D gene (5 bases). The CDR3 is 16 residues long. Trimming pared 4 bases from V and 4 bases from J, leaving 19 bases between.

The table lists this clonotype with many counts. The chain is built from TRBV15 and TRBJ1-3; no clear D. This CDR3 is 14 amino acids long. V lost 1 base and J lost 0, with 4 bases in between. CDR1 LNHNV and CDR2 YYDKDF come from the germline V gene (reference sequence). CDR3 DNA: TGTGCCACCAGCAGAGTTCACTCTGGAAACACCATATATTTT. Its protein is CATSRVHSGNTIYF.

This clonotype was observed a few times. The chain couples TRBV10-1 to TRBJ1-1; 7 bases line up with TRBD1. J was trimmed by 1 base and V by 3 bases; bases with no gene match: 5. The CDR3 loop spans 15 amino acids. Germline-derived CDR1 and CDR2 are WNHNN and SYGVQD (reference sequence). CDR3 region: CASSDEGARNTEAFF. The DNA for the CDR3 is TGCGCCAGCAGTGACGAGGGGGCGCGGAACACTGAAGCTTTCTTT.

The rearrangement links TRBV5-1 to TRBJ2-2, with no clear D. Germline V CDR1 and CDR2: SGHRS, YFSETQ. The CDR3 is 14 amino acids. V was cut by 4 bases and J by 6 bases, with 13 bases left in between. The CDR3 sequence is CASSNPSSAGELFF. In nucleotides, the CDR3 is TGCGCCAGCAGCAACCCTAGTAGTGCCGGGGAGCTGTTTTTT.

This clonotype appeared many times. This chain connects TRBV2 to TRBJ2-7; 8 nucleotides align to TRBD1. With V trimmed by 5 bases and J by 5 bases, 2 bases remained unmatched. The CDR3 is 12 residues long. Germline-derived CDR1 and CDR2 are SNHLY and FYNNEI. CDR3 residues: CASSSDRDEQYF. In DNA form, the CDR3 reads TGTGCCAGCAGTTCGGACAGGGACGAGCAGTACTTC.

This clonotype turned up a few times. The chain has TRBV3-1 and TRBJ1-1; D perhaps matches TRBD1 (5 bases). With 0 bases removed from V and 6 bases from J, the gap between germline ends came to 20 bases. This CDR3 comprises 17 residues. Germline values: CDR1 LGHDT, CDR2 YNNKEL (reference sequence). In DNA form, the CDR3 reads TGTGCCAGCAGCCAAGATTCTTTTTGGGGGTCATCACCTGAAGCTTTCTTT. This codes for CASSQDSFWGSSPEAFF.

This clonotype occurred a few times. The J gene is TRBJ2-1, the V gene TRBV18; 14 nucleotides line up with TRBD2. The V segment lost 4 bases and the J segment 7 bases; nucleotides outside the gene matches: 9. In germline, CDR1 is KGHSH, CDR2 LQKENI. This CDR3 has 17 amino acids. Written as DNA, the CDR3 is TGTGCCAGCTCACTCACCGGGACTAGCGGGAGCATTAATGAGCAGTTCTTC. This translates into CASSLTGTSGSINEQFF.

This clonotype was counted at least ten times. The chain joins TRBV27 to TRBJ2-1, with D uncertain. The CDR3 runs to 13 residues. Looked up from germline, CDR1 is MNHEY and CDR2 is SMNVEV (reference sequence). Trimming took off 5 bases at V and 2 bases at J, with 7 bases between the two ends. The CDR3 bases are TGTGCCAGCAGTCGGAAGACCTACAATGAGCAGTTCTTC. This encodes CASSRKTYNEQFF.

This clonotype occurred a few times. The chain recombines TRBV5-5 with TRBJ1-1; 9 positions agree with TRBD1. Germline V gene data show CDR1 as SGHKS and CDR2 as YYEKEE (reference sequence). The junction had 7 bases not matched to a gene; V was cut back by 4 bases and J by 6 bases. The CDR3 has 14 amino acids. CDR3 sequence: CASSLGQGGAEAFF. DNA for the CDR3: TGTGCCAGCAGCCTGGGACAGGGCGGCGCTGAAGCTTTCTTT. The full variable domain, in which reference TRBV5-5 and TRBJ1-1 provide the parts outside the CDR3, is DAGVTQSPTHLIKTRGQQVTLRCSPISGHKSVSWYQQVLGQGPQFIFQYYEKEERGRGNFPDRFSARQFPNYSSELNVNALLLGDSALYLCASSLGQGGAEAFFGQGTRLTVV.

Here the CDR3 reads CASSLTGTAYEQYV. CDR3 in DNA: TGTGCCAGCAGCTTGACCGGGACAGCCTACGAGCAGTACGTC. The rearrangement links TRBV7-2 to TRBJ2-7; 7 nucleotides agree with TRBD1. Trimming at V came to 3 bases and at J to 2 bases, leaving 4 bases not matched to a gene. Germline V lookup: CDR1 SGHTA, CDR2 FQGNSA. The CDR3 is made up of 14 amino acids.

The chain carries TRBV28 and TRBJ2-7; a weak D match, TRBD1 (6 bases). V was shortened by 3 bases and J by 3 bases, with 12 bases between the two germline ends. This CDR3 contains 14 residues. From germline, CDR1 is MDHEN and CDR2 SYDVKM. The DNA for the CDR3 is TGTGCCAGCAGTTTTACAGGGTTAGGCTACGAGCAGTACTTC. It is translated as CASSFTGLGYEQYF.

The rearrangement uses TRBV15 and TRBJ1-2; TRBD1 is a possible D gene (5 bases). V was shortened by 1 base and J by 7 bases, with 13 bases between the two germline ends. CDR3 length: 14 residues. Germline V CDR1 and CDR2: LNHNV, YYDKDF (reference sequence). As DNA, the CDR3 is TGTGCCACCAGCAGAGGGGCAGGGCTCAGTGGCTACACCTTC. Its translation: CATSRGAGLSGYTF.

This clonotype was observed a handful of times. V usage is TRBV5-6 and J usage is TRBJ2-2; 10 bases agree with TRBD2. This CDR3 spans 17 amino acids. The germline V gene encodes CDR1 SGHDT and CDR2 YYEEEE. With 4 bases clipped from V and 7 bases from J, the junction kept 13 bases outside the gene matches. CDR3 protein: CASSPEASGRVDGELFF. The CDR3 coding sequence is TGTGCCAGCAGCCCTGAGGCTAGCGGGAGAGTGGACGGGGAGCTGTTTTTT.

This chain connects TRBV10-3 to TRBJ2-1; D is possibly TRBD1 (6 bases). The CDR3 consists of 17 residues. The ends were cut back, 0 bases at V and 5 bases at J, with 17 bases in the middle. CDR1 ENHRY and CDR2 SYGVKD come from the germline V gene. The CDR3 nucleotides read TGTGCCATCAGTGAGTCGCGAAGTACAGGGACGCACAATGAGCAGTTCTTC. This translates into CAISESRSTGTHNEQFF.

This clonotype was counted once. The V gene is TRBV5-1, the J gene TRBJ2-1, with D perhaps matching TRBD2 (5 bases). Germline V CDR1 and CDR2: SGHRS, YFSETQ. Deletions cut 4 bases from V and 6 bases from J, with 11 bases between. The CDR3 consists of 13 residues. The DNA for the CDR3 is TGCGCCAGCAGCCGAACTAGTTCCAATGAGCAGTTCTTC. Protein sequence: CASSRTSSNEQFF.

In this sample, this clonotype turned up a few times. The genes are TRBV5-1 and TRBJ2-5; perhaps TRBD2 as D (5 bases). Trimming pared 0 bases from V and 5 bases from J, leaving 11 bases between. The CDR3 loop spans 14 amino acids. Germline loops: CDR1 SGHRS, CDR2 YFSETQ. DNA of the CDR3: TGCGCCAGCAGCTTGGGAACCTGGGAGGAGACCCAGTACTTC. It translates to CASSLGTWEETQYF.

This chain uses TRBV7-9 with TRBJ2-1; 11 bases match TRBD2. The CDR3 length is 15 residues. Germline CDR1 SEHNR, CDR2 FQNEAQ (reference sequence). V was clipped by 3 bases and J by 6 bases; unmatched bases: 4. The CDR3 loop is CASSFPTSGGNEQFF. As DNA, the CDR3 is TGTGCCAGCAGCTTCCCTACTAGCGGGGGCAATGAGCAGTTCTTC.

Worth noting for this clonotype: The junction departs from the called germline gene at one end, perhaps through a read error. V gene TRBV27 combines with J gene TRBJ2-6, with 11 bases matching TRBD1. The germline V gene encodes CDR1 MNHEY and CDR2 SMNVEV (reference sequence). The CDR3 covers 19 residues. DNA for the CDR3: TGTGGCAGCAGTCCGCTAGGACAGGGGGCTGTTGCTGGGGCCAACGTCCTGACTTTC. Encoded protein: CGSSPLGQGAVAGANVLTF.

The table lists this clonotype with a few counts. The CDR3 DNA is TGTGCCACCAGCAGAGTACCTGGGGCCAACGTCCTGACTTTC. Encoded protein: CATSRVPGANVLTF. The genes are TRBV15 and TRBJ2-6; D is uncertain. The CDR3 is 14 residues long. The germline gives CDR1 LNHNV, CDR2 YYDKDF (reference sequence). V gave up 1 base and J gave up 2 bases, with 3 bases separating them.